This is a list of T cell receptor beta chains from one sample in a study of blood T cell dynamics during melanoma immunotherapy. Clones were sequenced by immunoSEQ multiplex PCR, and TCRdb holds only the in-frame ones, with some missing. The profile shows around 13,000 clones, around 84% of them singletons. Sequencing was performed on blood, taken from a patient treated with checkpoint blockade. The receptor set was obtained from a human donor with melanoma. CDR3s include the opening cysteine and the closing phenylalanine or tryptophan. A D gene is named only where the DNA matches it firmly. The listing skips clone size in some rows; elsewhere it reads once, few, many or a size class.

cdr3_nt: TGTGCCAGCTCACCTCCGGGAGATTGGACTGAAGCTTTCTTT
cdr3_aa: CASSPPGDWTEAFF
v_call: TRBV18
j_call: TRBJ1-1
clone_size: -
d_call: -

cdr3_nt: TGTGCCAGCAGTCCGACAGGGGGCACGGGAAACACCATATATTTT
cdr3_aa: CASSPTGGTGNTIYF
v_call: TRBV2
j_call: TRBJ1-3
clone_size: -
d_call: TRBD1

cdr3_nt: TGTGCCAGCAGTGGAGGACAGTCAAGCTCCTACGAGCAGTACTTC
cdr3_aa: CASSGGQSSSYEQYF
v_call: TRBV9
j_call: TRBJ2-7
clone_size: once
d_call: -

cdr3_nt: TGTGCCAGCAGTTACGGTCTGGGCGAGACCCAGTACTTC
cdr3_aa: CASSYGLGETQYF
v_call: TRBV6-5
j_call: TRBJ2-5
clone_size: -
d_call: -

cdr3_nt: TGTGCCAGCGGCCCAGGGGGATCTTTCTTT
cdr3_aa: CASGPGGSFF
v_call: TRBV6-6
j_call: TRBJ1-1
clone_size: few
d_call: TRBD1

cdr3_nt: TGTGCTAGTGGTTTCCGCGGGGGACGCACAGATACGCAGTATTTT
cdr3_aa: CASGFRGGRTDTQYF
v_call: TRBV12-5
j_call: TRBJ2-3
clone_size: -
d_call: TRBD2

cdr3_nt: TGTGCCAGTAACCCAACAGGGAAGGCGAACACTGAAGCTTTCTTT
cdr3_aa: CASNPTGKANTEAFF
v_call: TRBV19
j_call: TRBJ1-1
clone_size: -
d_call: -

cdr3_nt: TGTGCCAGCAGTTACGGCTTACAGGGCACTGAAGCTTTCTTT
cdr3_aa: CASSYGLQGTEAFF
v_call: TRBV6-6
j_call: TRBJ1-1
clone_size: -
d_call: -

cdr3_nt: TGTGCCAGCAGCGCCTCCGGGACACCAGAGCAGTTCTTC
cdr3_aa: CASSASGTPEQFF
v_call: TRBV6-4
j_call: TRBJ2-1
clone_size: -
d_call: -

cdr3_nt: TGTGCCAGTAGCCCCCTGGACAGGGTCTCTGAAGCTTTCTTT
cdr3_aa: CASSPLDRVSEAFF
v_call: TRBV19
j_call: TRBJ1-1
clone_size: -
d_call: TRBD1

cdr3_nt: TGTGCCAGCAGCTCAGCTGGACAGCCAAGCGAGACCCAGTACTTC
cdr3_aa: CASSSAGQPSETQYF
v_call: TRBV7-6
j_call: TRBJ2-5
clone_size: -
d_call: -

cdr3_nt: TGCAGCGGAGGGACAGGGGAGGTTTGGACTGAAGCTTTCTTT
cdr3_aa: CSGGTGEVWTEAFF
v_call: TRBV29-1
j_call: TRBJ1-1
clone_size: -
d_call: TRBD1

cdr3_nt: TGTGCCAGCAGCTTAGAGGAGGCCCTGGATACGCAGTATTTT
cdr3_aa: CASSLEEALDTQYF
v_call: TRBV7-9
j_call: TRBJ2-3
clone_size: once
d_call: -

cdr3_nt: TGCGCCAGCAGCTTGGGACAGCCGAGTAAAAACTACAATGAGCAGTTCTTC
cdr3_aa: CASSLGQPSKNYNEQFF
v_call: TRBV5-1
j_call: TRBJ2-1
clone_size: -
d_call: -

cdr3_nt: TGTGCCAGCAGCGAAGACAGGGGGCAAGGAAACACCATATATTTT
cdr3_aa: CASSEDRGQGNTIYF
v_call: TRBV14
j_call: TRBJ1-3
clone_size: -
d_call: TRBD1

cdr3_nt: TGTGCCAGCAGTTACTCGAAGGGGCGCGCAGAGACCCAGTACTTC
cdr3_aa: CASSYSKGRAETQYF
v_call: TRBV6-5
j_call: TRBJ2-5
clone_size: -
d_call: -

cdr3_nt: TGTGCCAGCAGTGTATTGTTAGAGGGTAATGAGCAGTTCTTC
cdr3_aa: CASSVLLEGNEQFF
v_call: TRBV6-1
j_call: TRBJ2-1
clone_size: -
d_call: -

cdr3_nt: TGTGCCAGCAGCTTGGCTAGCGGGACGGATGAGCAGTTCTTC
cdr3_aa: CASSLASGTDEQFF
v_call: TRBV11-3
j_call: TRBJ2-1
clone_size: -
d_call: TRBD2

cdr3_nt: TGTGCCAGTATTCCTGGACAGGGCTACACTGAAGCTTTCTTT
cdr3_aa: CASIPGQGYTEAFF
v_call: TRBV19
j_call: TRBJ1-1
clone_size: -
d_call: TRBD1

cdr3_nt: TGCAGCGTTGAGCCAGGGGGCGGCTATGGCTACACCTTC
cdr3_aa: CSVEPGGGYGYTF
v_call: TRBV29-1
j_call: TRBJ1-2
clone_size: -
d_call: TRBD1

cdr3_nt: TGTGCCAGCAGTGATCCAGGACAGGGGTCGGACTATGGCTACACCTTC
cdr3_aa: CASSDPGQGSDYGYTF
v_call: TRBV25-1
j_call: TRBJ1-2
clone_size: -
d_call: TRBD1

cdr3_nt: TGTGCCAGCCGTAACCTTTGGGGTGAGCAGTTCTTC
cdr3_aa: CASRNLWGEQFF
v_call: TRBV6-5
j_call: TRBJ2-1
clone_size: -
d_call: -

cdr3_nt: TGCGCCAGCAGCGACGGACAGGGATGGCAGTACTTC
cdr3_aa: CASSDGQGWQYF
v_call: TRBV5-1
j_call: TRBJ2-4
clone_size: -
d_call: TRBD1

cdr3_nt: TGTGCCAGCTCTCCAGGGGAAGCTGAAAAACTGTTTTTT
cdr3_aa: CASSPGEAEKLFF
v_call: TRBV18
j_call: TRBJ1-4
clone_size: -
d_call: -

cdr3_nt: TGTGCCAGCAGCTTGACGGACAGAAAAAACATTCAGTACTTC
cdr3_aa: CASSLTDRKNIQYF
v_call: TRBV5-6
j_call: TRBJ2-4
clone_size: -
d_call: -

cdr3_nt: TGTGCCAGCAGCGTATGGGCAAGCGGGGGGGGCGTAGATACGCAGTATTTT
cdr3_aa: CASSVWASGGGVDTQYF
v_call: TRBV9
j_call: TRBJ2-3
clone_size: once
d_call: TRBD2

cdr3_nt: TGTGCCAGCAGCTCACCCATGGGGGGCTTCACTGAAGCTTTCTTT
cdr3_aa: CASSSPMGGFTEAFF
v_call: TRBV7-9
j_call: TRBJ1-1
clone_size: -
d_call: -

cdr3_nt: TGTGCCAGCAGTGCCTGGACAGGGGGCGGACAGCCCCAGCATTTT
cdr3_aa: CASSAWTGGGQPQHF
v_call: TRBV2
j_call: TRBJ1-5
clone_size: -
d_call: TRBD1

cdr3_nt: TGTGCCAGCAGCCTGGGACGGTTCCAGCCCCAGCATTTT
cdr3_aa: CASSLGRFQPQHF
v_call: TRBV6-5
j_call: TRBJ1-5
clone_size: -
d_call: -

cdr3_nt: TGTGCCAGCTCACCACCGGCAGGTCTGGAGCTTTTCTTT
cdr3_aa: CASSPPAGLELFF
v_call: TRBV18
j_call: TRBJ1-1
clone_size: -
d_call: -